Below are 29 T cell receptor beta chains sequenced from a single sample in a study of read filtering for tumor transcriptome and immune sequencing. This library used roughly 400 ng RNA and molecular barcoded adaptors spanning alpha/delta and beta/gamma chains. Each CDR3 protein gets one entry after TCRdb re-called the reads with MiXCR. Counted here are 45,000 to 50,000 distinct CDR3 sequences, about 12% occurring once; the ten biggest clones make up 14% to 15%. Sequencing input: a population of CD138-negative cells sorted from bone marrow. The receptor set was obtained from a donor aged 40 or over with multiple myeloma.

In its sample, this clonotype ranks as medium-sized. V and J are TRBV12-5 and TRBJ2-1, with no clear D. This CDR3 contains 13 residues. Per the germline V gene, CDR1 is LGHNT and CDR2 is FRNRAP. Between the trimmed V and J ends, which lost 3 bases and 5 bases, there was a span of 8 bases. In nucleotides, the CDR3 is TGTGCTAGTGGTTTCGCGGAAAACAATGAGCAGTTCTTC. Its protein is CASGFAENNEQFF.

This clonotype was observed many times. This chain uses TRBV12-3 or TRBV12-4 with TRBJ1-1, with 11 bases matching TRBD1. The CDR3 loop spans 15 amino acids. The ends lost 2 bases at V and 4 bases at J; junction bases unmatched: 3. The DNA for the CDR3 is TGTGCCAGCAGTTTACGGACAGGGGGCGTCACTGAAGCTTTCTTT. As protein: CASSLRTGGVTEAFF.

This clonotype occurred many times. This chain links TRBV27 with TRBJ2-5; TRBD2 is a possible D gene (6 bases). Germline V gene data show CDR1 as MNHEY and CDR2 as SMNVEV (reference sequence). The V gene lost 6 bases and the J gene lost 2 bases, with 16 bases spanning the gap. The CDR3 is made up of 15 amino acids. The CDR3 coding sequence is TGTGCCAGCAGCCGCGCGGGGTCCAGTCAAGAGACCCAGTACTTC. The encoded protein is CASSRAGSSQETQYF.

Turning to this clonotype: A clone one base away is much larger, so this may be a read error. V and J are TRBV4-3 and TRBJ2-7; D gene unclear. Germline V lookup: CDR1 LGHNA, CDR2 YSLEER. Trimming took 0 bases from V and 9 from J, leaving 12 bases between them. The CDR3 is 13 residues long. The CDR3 sequence is CASSQDRTHVQYF. CDR3 nucleotides: TGCGCCAGCAGCCAAGATCGGACCCACGTGCAGTACTTC.

This clonotype occurred many times. V and J are TRBV2 and TRBJ2-1; D uncertain. Germline V gene lookup returns CDR1 SNHLY and CDR2 FYNNEI. Between the trimmed V and J ends, which lost 5 bases and 4 bases, there was a span of 9 bases. The CDR3 is made up of 13 amino acids. The CDR3 reads CASSLDTYNEQFF. The CDR3 region has the DNA TGTGCCAGCAGTCTTGACACTTACAATGAGCAGTTCTTC.

This clonotype was picked up many times. The J gene is TRBJ2-1, the V gene TRBV5-8, with TRBD1 matching 11 bases. Losses at the gene ends were 9 bases for V and 3 bases for J; bases not matched to a gene: 2. Germline CDR1 SGHTS, CDR2 YDEGEE. This CDR3 spans 13 amino acids. CDR3 bases: TGTGCCACCGGGACAGGGGGCTACAATGAGCAGTTCTTC. Amino acids: CATGTGGYNEQFF. The full variable domain, its missing parts supplied by reference TRBV5-8 and TRBJ2-1, is EAGVTQSPTHLIKTRGQQATLRCSPISGHTSVYWYQQALGLGLQFLLWYDEGEERNRGNFPPRFSGRQFPNYSSELNVNALELEDSALYLCATGTGGYNEQFFGPGTRLTVL.

Comment on this clonotype: Being one base from a much bigger clone, this may be a read error. The chain couples TRBV5-6 to TRBJ2-1, with 10 bases aligning to TRBD2. CDR3 length: 15 residues. Germline V gene data show CDR1 as SGHDT and CDR2 as YYEEEE. With 2 bases clipped from V and 4 bases from J, the junction kept 3 bases outside the gene matches. The chain's CDR3 is CASSLLAGLYNEQFF. In nucleotides, the CDR3 is TGTGCCAGCAGCTTACTAGCGGGGTTGTACAATGAGCAGTTCTTC.

This clonotype was recorded at least ten times. This chain uses TRBV7-8 with TRBJ1-1; TRBD1 matches at 10 bases. Germline values: CDR1 SGHVS, CDR2 FQNEAQ. The CDR3 loop spans 13 amino acids. V was clipped by 8 bases and J by 6 bases; unmatched bases: 6. In DNA, the CDR3 is TGTGCCAGCGGCCGGACAGGGGGTTCTGAAGCTTTCTTT. Protein: CASGRTGGSEAFF.

The table lists this clonotype with a few counts. This sequence joins TRBV20-1 and TRBJ2-6; 13 positions match TRBD2. From germline, CDR1 is DFQATT and CDR2 SNEGSKA (reference sequence). V dropped 5 bases and J dropped 8; count of bases not matched to a gene: 15. There are 18 residues in the CDR3. Here the CDR3 DNA reads TGCAGTGCTGGAGGGACTAGCGGGACCCACACCGGGACCAACGTCCTGACTTTC. This encodes CSAGGTSGTHTGTNVLTF.

This clonotype came up a few times. The chain joins TRBV7-3 to TRBJ2-3, with unresolved D. Between the trimmed V and J ends, which lost 5 bases and 5 bases, there was a span of 8 bases. Per the germline V gene, CDR1 is SGHTA and CDR2 is FQGTGA. The CDR3 is 12 amino acids. The CDR3 here is CASSLVGDTQYF. The CDR3 nucleotides are TGTGCCAGCAGCCTCGTGGGAGATACGCAGTATTTT.

This clonotype was found many times. The CDR3 does not end in the conserved phenylalanine or tryptophan, so this is likely a read error. This chain connects TRBV4-2 to TRBJ2-3; 7 bases map to TRBD2. Germline V CDR1 and CDR2: LGHNA, YNFKEQ. The length of the CDR3 is 15 residues. Trimming removed 5 bases from V and 5 bases from J; junction bases left unmatched: 10. DNA of the CDR3: TGTGCCAGCAGCGCCCGGGGAGGGCAGAGAGATACGCAGTATATT. This sequence encodes CASSARGGQRDTQYI.

The chain joins TRBV12-3 or TRBV12-4 to TRBJ1-5; tentative D call: TRBD1 (5 bases). This CDR3 is built from 14 residues. V was shortened by 3 bases and J by 2 bases, with 8 bases between the two germline ends. The CDR3 DNA sequence: TGTGCCAGCAGTTTGGCGGGGGGCAATCAGCCCCAGCATTTT. Its translation is CASSLAGGNQPQHF.

This clonotype was recorded at least ten times. V and J are TRBV19 and TRBJ2-1, with unresolved D. The CDR3 sequence is 13 residues long. CDR1 is LNHDA and CDR2 is SQIVND in the germline V gene (reference sequence). V was pared by 4 bases and J by 0 bases, with 4 bases between. CDR3 bases: TGTGCCAGTAGTAGGAGCTCCTACAATGAGCAGTTCTTC. Protein: CASSRSSYNEQFF.

The sample holds many counts of this clonotype. The chain has TRBV10-3 and TRBJ1-5; 7 bases are shared with TRBD1. Unmatched junction bases numbered 5, after V lost 4 bases and J lost 5 bases. The CDR3 is made up of 14 amino acids. Looked up from germline, CDR1 is ENHRY and CDR2 is SYGVKD. The DNA for the CDR3 is TGTGCCATCAGTGCCCGGACAGGTGATCAGCCCCAGCATTTT. Protein sequence: CAISARTGDQPQHF.

This clonotype was seen repeatedly, ten times or more. V gene TRBV5-1 combines with J gene TRBJ2-7, with 9 bases lining up with TRBD1. Trimming removed 0 bases from V and 5 bases from J; junction bases left unmatched: 12. The CDR3 has 17 amino acids. The germline CDR1 and CDR2 sequences are SGHRS and YFSETQ. The CDR3 nucleotides are TGCGCCAGCAGCTTGGATGGCGGACAGGGGAGGTTCCACGAGCAGTACTTC. The encoded protein is CASSLDGGQGRFHEQYF. Drawing the rest from reference TRBV5-1 and TRBJ2-7, the complete variable domain is KAGVTQTPRYLIKTRGQQVTLSCSPISGHRSVSWYQQTPGQGLQFLFEYFSETQRNKGNFPGRFSGRQFSNSRSEMNVSTLELGDSALYLCASSLDGGQGRFHEQYFGPGTRLTVT.

This clonotype was recorded many times. The V call is TRBV5-1, the J call TRBJ2-2; TRBD2 aligns across 8 bases. Trimming removed 3 bases from V and 2 bases from J; junction bases left unmatched: 12. This CDR3 contains 18 residues. Germline V gene lookup returns CDR1 SGHRS and CDR2 YFSETQ. CDR3 region: CASSSTFVVAGNTGELFF. The CDR3 nucleotides are TGCGCCAGCAGCTCCACCTTCGTGGTAGCGGGAAACACCGGGGAGCTGTTTTTT.

This clonotype has a count of ten or more. The chain is built from TRBV24-1 and TRBJ2-3; no reliable D call. The CDR3 loop spans 12 amino acids. V lost 10 bases, J lost 1 base, and 8 bases lay in between. The germline V gene has CDR1 KGHDR and CDR2 SFDVKD. The CDR3 region is CATGLGTDTQYF. The CDR3 region has the DNA TGTGCCACGGGCCTTGGCACAGATACGCAGTATTTT.

This clonotype was seen at least ten times. This sequence joins TRBV6-2 or TRBV6-3 and TRBJ2-1; D not certain. There are 12 residues in the CDR3. Germline V lookup: CDR1 MNHEY, CDR2 SVGEGT. V was pared by 5 bases and J by 4 bases, with 6 bases between. CDR3 region: CASSKGYNEQFF. CDR3 bases: TGTGCCAGCAGTAAGGGATACAATGAGCAGTTCTTC.

A few counts support this clonotype. A much larger clone lies a single base off, so this may be a read error. CDR3 nucleotides: TGCAGTGCTCCCACAAGGACAGGGAAAGCTTTCTTT. This encodes CSAPTRTGKAFF. This chain connects TRBV20-1 to TRBJ1-1, with 8 bases lining up with TRBD1. Germline V gene data show CDR1 as DFQATT and CDR2 as SNEGSKA (reference sequence). The CDR3 totals 12 residues. V dropped 5 bases and J dropped 9; count of bases not matched to a gene: 8.

This clonotype was observed at least ten times. The chain combines TRBV28 with TRBJ2-7; tentatively, D is TRBD1 (5 bases). V shed 4 bases and J shed 4 bases, with 11 bases lying between them. Germline lookup yields CDR1 MDHEN and CDR2 SYDVKM. There are 13 residues in the CDR3. CDR3 DNA sequence: TGTGCCAGCAGTTCGACAGCTAATTACGAGCAGTACTTC. Amino acids: CASSSTANYEQYF.

This clonotype appeared once. In this CDR3 the conserved last residue, phenylalanine or tryptophan, is missing, so a read error is likely. It is unclear where the CDR3 begins or ends on the DNA, so no DNA is shown, and the CDR3 is as TCRdb lists it. The chain uses TRBV5-6 and TRBJ2-1; no check of the table's D call, TRBD2, against the DNA was made. The CDR3 length equals 15 residues, ends included. CDR1 is SGHDT, CDR2 YYEEEE, per germline. Here the CDR3 reads CASSLGGLAEAEQIY.

Many counts were recorded for this clonotype. The rearrangement uses TRBV24-1 and TRBJ2-1; D unresolved. Germline CDR1 is KGHDR and CDR2 is SFDVKD. Trimming removed 5 bases at V and 1 base at J, with 8 bases between. The CDR3 consists of 14 residues. The CDR3 loop is CATSVGRSYNEQFF. The CDR3 bases are TGTGCCACCAGTGTTGGTAGGTCCTACAATGAGCAGTTCTTC.

At least ten counts were recorded for this clonotype. The chain joins TRBV29-1 to TRBJ2-1; D possibly matches TRBD1 or TRBD2 (5 bases each). The CDR3 is 12 residues long. Germline V gene data show CDR1 as SQVTM and CDR2 as ANQGSEA. V was clipped by 0 bases and J by 8 bases, with 8 bases between them. The chain's CDR3 is CSVEEVGDEQFF. The CDR3 DNA reads TGCAGCGTTGAAGAGGTGGGGGATGAGCAGTTCTTC.

This clonotype was recorded at least ten times. CDR3 nucleotides: TGCGCCAGCAGCTTGGAGGGCGCAGGGAGTCAGCCCCAGCATTTT. Translation: CASSLEGAGSQPQHF. V gene TRBV5-1 combines with J gene TRBJ1-5; TRBD1 is a possible D gene (5 bases). V lost 0 bases to trimming and J lost 6 bases, with 13 bases between them. Per germline, CDR1 SGHRS and CDR2 YFSETQ. This CDR3 is built from 15 residues.

This clonotype has at least ten counts. The chain links TRBV4-1 to TRBJ2-3; D gene ambiguous. Deletions cut 4 bases from V and 2 bases from J, with 16 bases between. Germline V CDR1 and CDR2: MGHRA, YSYEKL. CDR3 size: 16 residues. CDR3 in amino acids: CASSPRFQSPTDTQYF. The CDR3 coding sequence is TGCGCCAGCAGCCCCCGATTCCAAAGCCCCACAGATACGCAGTATTTT.

The CDR3 is CASSQRPTSGRPGDEQFF. CDR3 in DNA: TGCGCCAGCAGCCAGAGGCCCACTAGCGGGAGGCCGGGCGATGAGCAGTTCTTC. The chain is built from TRBV4-3 and TRBJ2-1; TRBD2 aligns across 12 bases. Germline V CDR1 and CDR2: LGHNA, YSLEER. The CDR3 extends over 18 amino acids. V shed 3 bases and J 8 bases; nucleotides not matched to a gene: 14.

This clonotype was picked up many times. The chain recombines TRBV30 with TRBJ1-1; D gene ambiguous. This CDR3 has 16 residues. Germline CDR1 is GTSNPN and CDR2 is SVGIG (reference sequence). V gave up 2 bases and J gave up 2 bases, with 18 bases separating them. CDR3 sequence (DNA): TGTGCCTGGAGTTTGGGAGGGATGGGCATCAACACTGAAGCTTTCTTT. Protein: CAWSLGGMGINTEAFF.

This clonotype was picked up many times. The V and J genes are TRBV28 and TRBJ2-5; TRBD1 matches at 9 bases. The V segment lost 5 bases and the J segment 6 bases; nucleotides outside the gene matches: 7. This CDR3 has 14 amino acids. Germline V gene data show CDR1 as MDHEN and CDR2 as SYDVKM. The CDR3 region is CASSPDRGLKTQYF. The CDR3, as DNA: TGTGCCAGCAGTCCCGACAGGGGGTTAAAGACCCAGTACTTC.

On this clonotype: Since the CDR3 does not end with the conserved phenylalanine or tryptophan, this likely comes from a read error. The DNA is omitted, as the CDR3 cannot be located on it reliably, and the CDR3 follows TCRdb's listing. The J gene is TRBJ2-1, the V gene TRBV24-1; the listed D gene, TRBD1, was not tested against the DNA. The CDR3 is 14 amino acids in total, end residues counted. Germline lookup yields CDR1 KGHDR and CDR2 SFDVKD. CDR3 protein: CATSDLWGNNEQSS.